A single sample gave rise to the 13 T cell receptor beta chains below, sequenced in a study of Ad26.COV2.S vaccination and SARS-CoV-2 variants. Assay: immunoSEQ multiplex PCR; the TCRdb copy retains only in-frame clones and omits some. The repertoire includes hundreds of thousands of clones, about 90% of them detected once, and around 1.7% sits in the top ten. The treatment is: about 20 received Ad26.COV2.S at low or high dose, single or two shots; roughly five received placebo; per-sample allocation not given. Sampling took place 63 days after the first vaccine or placebo injection. Sequenced here: peripheral blood, sampled in a trial of Ad26.COV2.S vaccine versus placebo. Source of these receptors: a person aged 18 to 59 who received the Ad26.COV2.S COVID-19 vaccine or a placebo.

V usage is TRBV7-2 and J usage is TRBJ2-1; TRBD2 might be the D (6 bases). V lost 5 bases, J lost 9 bases, and 14 bases lay in between. This CDR3 has 13 amino acids. CDR1 and CDR2 (germline): SGHTA, FQGNSA. CDR3 protein: CASSITWGGEQFF. In DNA form, the CDR3 reads TGTGCCAGCAGCATAACTTGGGGAGGTGAGCAGTTCTTC.

The chain couples TRBV6-6 to TRBJ1-1, with 9 bases lining up with TRBD1. The CDR3 runs to 18 residues. Germline values: CDR1 MNHNY, CDR2 SVGAGI (reference sequence). Trimming took 5 bases from V and 1 from J; bases not matched to a gene: 14. CDR3 sequence reads: CASSPRFRTGVGNTEAFF. The CDR3, as DNA: TGTGCCAGCAGTCCTCGATTCCGGACAGGGGTCGGGAACACTGAAGCTTTCTTT.

V usage is TRBV27 and J usage is TRBJ1-2; 8 nucleotides line up with TRBD1. Germline V lookup: CDR1 MNHEY, CDR2 SMNVEV (reference sequence). V gave up 3 bases and J gave up 2 bases; unmatched junction bases: 5. This CDR3 has 15 amino acids. In DNA, the CDR3 is TGTGCCAGCAGTTTCCAGGGGGCGCTGAACTATGGCTACACCTTC. It codes for CASSFQGALNYGYTF.

This clone has just a few counts. The chain recombines TRBV6-2 or TRBV6-3 with TRBJ1-6; D might be TRBD1 (5 bases). This CDR3 comprises 14 residues. V lost 6 bases and J lost 7, with 13 bases in between. Germline-derived CDR1 and CDR2 are MNHEY and SVGEGT. CDR3 in DNA: TGTGCCAGCAGCCCATCGGGGCGGAATTCACCCCTCCACTTT. This sequence encodes CASSPSGRNSPLHF.

The rearrangement links TRBV6-5 to TRBJ2-2, with D perhaps matching TRBD1 (5 bases). The CDR3 consists of 15 residues. CDR1 is MNHEY, CDR2 SVGAGI, per germline. Deletions cut 5 bases from V and 5 bases from J, with 15 bases between. The CDR3 DNA follows: TGTGCCAGCAGTCCGAGTAGGGCAGGGACCGGGGAGCTGTTTTTT. Translating it yields CASSPSRAGTGELFF.

In nucleotides, the CDR3 is TGTGCCAGCAGTTACCCGGGACCCTTGGGTCTGCGCAATCAGCCCCAGCATTTT. This encodes CASSYPGPLGLRNQPQHF. The chain couples TRBV6-2 or TRBV6-3 to TRBJ1-5; possible D gene TRBD1, 5 bases. The V end was cut by 2 bases, the J end by 2 bases, with 19 bases between. Germline-derived CDR1 and CDR2 are MNHEY and SVGEGT. This CDR3 comprises 18 residues.

The chain employs TRBV28 and TRBJ1-5; perhaps TRBD1 as D (6 bases). CDR3 length: 13 residues. Germline V gene lookup returns CDR1 MDHEN and CDR2 SYDVKM. V was cut by 6 bases and J by 6 bases, with 12 bases left in between. The CDR3 is CASRWGALQPQHF. CDR3 nucleotide sequence: TGTGCCAGCAGGTGGGGGGCACTTCAGCCCCAGCATTTT. Variable domain in full (rest from reference TRBV28 and TRBJ1-5): DVKVTQSSRYLVKRTGEKVFLECVQDMDHENMFWYRQDPGLGLRLIYFSYDVKMKEKGDIPEGYSVSREKKERFSLILESASTNQTSMYLCASRWGALQPQHFGDGTRLSIL.

The genes are TRBV4-1 and TRBJ2-3; perhaps TRBD1 as D (5 bases). The CDR3 contains 14 residues. Germline V CDR1 and CDR2: MGHRA, YSYEKL. V gave up 0 bases and J gave up 6 bases, with 10 bases separating them. The CDR3 here is CASSQEGRLDTQYF. For the CDR3, the DNA is TGCGCCAGCAGCCAAGAGGGGCGTCTGGATACGCAGTATTTT.

The rearrangement joins TRBV19 to TRBJ2-7, with TRBD1 identical over 8 bases. CDR1 and CDR2 from the germline V gene are LNHDA and SQIVND (reference sequence). CDR3 length: 15 amino acids. With 0 bases clipped from V and 2 bases from J, the junction kept 3 bases outside the gene matches. The CDR3 here is CASSIDTRGPYEQYF. The CDR3 DNA reads as TGTGCCAGTAGTATAGATACCAGGGGGCCCTACGAGCAGTACTTC. Variable domain in full (rest from reference TRBV19 and TRBJ2-7): DGGITQSPKYLFRKEGQNVTLSCEQNLNHDAMYWYRQDPGQGLRLIYYSQIVNDFQKGDIAEGYSVSREKKESFPLTVTSAQKNPTAFYLCASSIDTRGPYEQYFGPGTRLTVT.

The chain joins TRBV13 to TRBJ2-1; TRBD2 matches at 15 bases. V was pared by 2 bases and J by 0 bases, with 11 bases of the junction left unmatched. CDR1 and CDR2 from the germline V gene are PRHDT and FYEKMQ (reference sequence). This CDR3 region has 21 residues. In DNA, the CDR3 is TGTGCCAGCAGCTTATGGCTGGGACTAGCGGGGGGAACGAGCTCCTACAATGAGCAGTTCTTC. Its protein is CASSLWLGLAGGTSSYNEQFF.

This chain joins TRBV3-1 (or the pseudogene TRBV3-2) and TRBJ1-4, with D unresolved. Germline CDR1 LGHDT, CDR2 YNNKEL (reference sequence). Trimming removed 0 bases at V and 4 bases at J, with 6 bases between. The CDR3 totals 14 residues. Written as DNA, the CDR3 is TGTGCCAGCAGCCAAGATACCGATAATGAAAAACTGTTTTTT. It translates to CASSQDTDNEKLFF.

This chain uses TRBV6-6 with TRBJ2-7; D is undetermined. With 11 bases removed from V and 3 bases from J, the gap between germline ends came to 17 bases. This CDR3 region has 13 residues. Germline V gene lookup returns CDR1 MNHNY and CDR2 SVGAGI (reference sequence). The CDR3 DNA follows: TGTGCCGTACAGACCGGTAAACTCTACGAGCAGTACTTC. Translation gives CAVQTGKLYEQYF.

The chain combines TRBV28 with TRBJ2-7, with D unresolved. This CDR3 has 14 residues. Looked up from germline, CDR1 is MDHEN and CDR2 is SYDVKM. V dropped 2 bases and J dropped 2 bases, with 10 bases sitting between them. The CDR3 DNA is TGTGCCAGCAGTTTAGCCCGCGGAGCCTACGAGCAGTACTTC. Encoded protein: CASSLARGAYEQYF.